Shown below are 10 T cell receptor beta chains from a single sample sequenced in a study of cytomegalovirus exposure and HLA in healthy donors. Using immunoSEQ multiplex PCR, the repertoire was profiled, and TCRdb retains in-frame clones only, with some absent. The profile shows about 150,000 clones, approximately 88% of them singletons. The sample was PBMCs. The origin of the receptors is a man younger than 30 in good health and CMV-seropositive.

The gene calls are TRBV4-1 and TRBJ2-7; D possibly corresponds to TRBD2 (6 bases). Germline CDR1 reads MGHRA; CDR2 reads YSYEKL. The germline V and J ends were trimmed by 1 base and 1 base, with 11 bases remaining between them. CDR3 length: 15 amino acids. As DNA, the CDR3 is TGCGCCAGCAGCCAAGGACCGGGACTTTCCTACGAGCAGTACTTC. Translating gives CASSQGPGLSYEQYF.

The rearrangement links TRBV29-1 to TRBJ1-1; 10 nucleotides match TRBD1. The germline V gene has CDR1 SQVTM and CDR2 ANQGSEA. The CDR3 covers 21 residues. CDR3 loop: CRSITSGFREGDRGNYTEAFF. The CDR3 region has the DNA TGCAGATCAATTACCTCCGGTTTTCGGGAAGGGGACAGGGGTAACTACACTGAAGCTTTCTTT.

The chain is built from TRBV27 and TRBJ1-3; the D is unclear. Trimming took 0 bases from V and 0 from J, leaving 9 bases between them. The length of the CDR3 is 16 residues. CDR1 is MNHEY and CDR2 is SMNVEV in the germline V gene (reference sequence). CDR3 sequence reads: CASSLSSQYSGNTIYF. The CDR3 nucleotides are TGTGCCAGCAGTTTATCGTCGCAGTACTCTGGAAACACCATATATTTT.

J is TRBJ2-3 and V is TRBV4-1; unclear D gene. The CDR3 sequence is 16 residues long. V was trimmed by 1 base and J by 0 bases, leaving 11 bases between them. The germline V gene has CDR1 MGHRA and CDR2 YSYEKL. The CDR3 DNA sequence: TGCGCCAGCAGCCAAGTATCCTCTAGTAGCACAGATACGCAGTATTTT. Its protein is CASSQVSSSSTDTQYF.

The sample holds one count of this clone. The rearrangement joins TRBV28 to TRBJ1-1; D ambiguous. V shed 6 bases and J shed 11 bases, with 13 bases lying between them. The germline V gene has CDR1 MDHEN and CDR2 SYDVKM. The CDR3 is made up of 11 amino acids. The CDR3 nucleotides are TGTGCCAGCAGAACAAACCTCAAGGCTTTCTTT. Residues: CASRTNLKAFF.

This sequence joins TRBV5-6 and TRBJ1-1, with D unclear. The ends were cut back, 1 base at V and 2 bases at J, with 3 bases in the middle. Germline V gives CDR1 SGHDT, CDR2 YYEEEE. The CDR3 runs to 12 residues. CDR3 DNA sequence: TGTGCCAGCAGCTTGCCTAACACTGAAGCTTTCTTT. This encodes CASSLPNTEAFF.

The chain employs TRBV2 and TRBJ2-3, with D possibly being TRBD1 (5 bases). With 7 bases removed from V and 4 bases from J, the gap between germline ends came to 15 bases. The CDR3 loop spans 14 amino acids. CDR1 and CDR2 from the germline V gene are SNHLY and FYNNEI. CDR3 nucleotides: TGTGCCAGCAAGGCGGCGTTAGGGGCAGATACGCAGTATTTT. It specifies CASKAALGADTQYF.

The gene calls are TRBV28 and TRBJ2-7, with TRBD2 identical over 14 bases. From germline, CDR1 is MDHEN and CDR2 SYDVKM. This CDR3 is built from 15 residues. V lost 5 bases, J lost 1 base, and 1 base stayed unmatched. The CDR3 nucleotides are TGTGCCAGCAGTCGACTAGCGGGAGGGTCCTACGAGCAGTACTTC. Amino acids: CASSRLAGGSYEQYF.

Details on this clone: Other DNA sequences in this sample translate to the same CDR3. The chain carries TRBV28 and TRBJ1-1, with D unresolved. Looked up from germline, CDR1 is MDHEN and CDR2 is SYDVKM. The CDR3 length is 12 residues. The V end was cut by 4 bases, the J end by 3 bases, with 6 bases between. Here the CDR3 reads CASSSIDTEAFF. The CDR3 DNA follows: TGTGCCAGCAGTTCTATCGACACTGAAGCTTTCTTT.

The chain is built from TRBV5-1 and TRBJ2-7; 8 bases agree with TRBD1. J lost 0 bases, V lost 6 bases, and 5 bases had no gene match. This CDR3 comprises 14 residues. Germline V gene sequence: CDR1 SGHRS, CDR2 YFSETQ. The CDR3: CASTLGTGSYEQYF. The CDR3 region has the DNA TGCGCCAGCACCCTCGGGACAGGCTCCTACGAGCAGTACTTC.